Described below is a single TCR beta chain sequence and its context. The CDR3 is 15 amino acids. V dropped 5 bases and J dropped 10 bases, with 21 bases sitting between them. Germline CDR1 and CDR2: GTSNPN and SVGIG (reference sequence). The record originates from a study of blood T cell repertoires in COVID-19. Across the whole study: Samples of COVID-19 (acute and convalescent) were obtained from the United States, Italy and Spain. PBMCs, B-cell-depleted T cells, or T cells provided the cDNA or gDNA that made up the material.

In the study's own analysis: Reference gene primer amplification yielded estimated nucleated cell counts. TCRdb's table, derived via immunoSEQ multiplex PCR, lists solely in-frame clones and lacks some. D and trimming come from the DNA, and the V and J calls and clone size come from that table. The sample carries some 350,000 clones, around 91% recorded once. The chain recombines TRBV30 with TRBJ1-6, with TRBD1 as a possible D gene (6 bases). The sequenced sample was peripheral blood. The sequence was obtained from a woman under 30 who had recovered from COVID-19. CDR3 bases: TGTGCCTGGGAAATGCAGGGGCTGGGTTCCTCACCCCTCCACTTT. Residues: CAWEMQGLGSSPLHF.